This TCR beta chain was captured by sequencing in a study of neurological immune-mediated disorders. As for the cDNA, it was generated by 5'RACE with 10-nucleotide random UMIs. Over 180 million TCR-beta sequences (from 15-18 subjects) were yielded by each sequencing run. TCRdb used MiXCR to reprocess the 5' RACE reads, holding one entry per CDR3 protein. The sample has 49,000 or so distinct CDR3 sequences, roughly 17% seen once. V was pared by 2 bases and J by 0 bases, with 4 bases between. The germline V gene encodes CDR1 SGHTA and CDR2 FQGTGA. CDR3 length: 13 residues. This clonotype has a count of ten or more. The study built unsorted libraries from 2 million PBMCs kept at -80 C.

The clonotype comes from a man aged 60 to 69 in good health. The specimen was PBMCs. This rearrangement joins TRBV7-3 to TRBJ1-1; D call uncertain. The DNA for the CDR3 is TGTGCCAGCAGCTTACGGATGAACACTGAAGCTTTCTTT. Residues: CASSLRMNTEAFF.